These 6 T cell receptor beta chains originate from one sample sequenced in a study of technical replicates of blood from a handful of donors. Produced via immunoSEQ multiplex PCR; TCRdb's table is partial and in-frame only. Among 75,000 to 100,000 clones listed, over 85% were seen once. Sequencing used T cells isolated from PBMCs. All receptors derive from a human donor in good health.

The sample holds one count of this clone. CDR3: CASSERTVLGETQYF. DNA for the CDR3: TGTGCCAGCAGTGAACGGACAGTCCTCGGAGAGACCCAGTACTTC. The chain has TRBV6-1 and TRBJ2-5; a weak D match, TRBD1 (6 bases). The CDR3 is 15 residues long. Germline V gene sequence: CDR1 MNHNS, CDR2 SASEGT. The V and J ends lost 2 bases and 4 bases respectively, with 14 bases between them.

The chain couples TRBV2 to TRBJ1-5; TRBD1 might be the D (6 bases). The CDR3 loop spans 13 amino acids. CDR1 and CDR2 from the germline V gene are SNHLY and FYNNEI. The V end lost 2 bases, the J end lost 4 bases, and 6 bases lay between the germline ends. DNA for the CDR3: TGTGCCAGCAGTGAAACAGGGAATCAGCCCCAGCATTTT. The encoded protein is CASSETGNQPQHF.

Details on this clone: The sample has other DNA sequences that encode this CDR3 too. The chain carries TRBV5-1 and TRBJ1-1; no firm D call. The CDR3 sequence is 14 residues long. The germline V gene has CDR1 SGHRS and CDR2 YFSETQ. V was pared by 0 bases and J by 1 base, with 7 bases between. The CDR3 nucleotides read TGCGCCAGCAGCTTGGGAGTAGCGAACACTGAAGCTTTCTTT. Protein sequence: CASSLGVANTEAFF. The entire variable domain, with the rest obtained from reference TRBV5-1 and TRBJ1-1, is as follows: KAGVTQTPRYLIKTRGQQVTLSCSPISGHRSVSWYQQTPGQGLQFLFEYFSETQRNKGNFPGRFSGRQFSNSRSEMNVSTLELGDSALYLCASSLGVANTEAFFGQGTRLTVV.

The rearrangement uses TRBV6-4 and TRBJ2-5; D might be TRBD2 (6 bases). CDR1 and CDR2 (germline): MRHNA, SNTAGT. There are 18 residues in the CDR3. The V end was cut by 3 bases, the J end by 0 bases, with 20 bases between. CDR3 sequence: CASSEDSVAGTYQETQYF. CDR3 DNA: TGTGCCAGCAGTGAAGATTCCGTGGCGGGAACGTACCAAGAGACCCAGTACTTC.

This rearrangement joins TRBV6-5 to TRBJ2-3; D remains ambiguous. The CDR3 is 13 amino acids. Germline CDR1 reads MNHEY; CDR2 reads SVGAGI. V lost 2 bases and J lost 0, with 3 bases in between. In DNA form, the CDR3 reads TGTGCCAGCAGTTACCGTAGCACAGATACGCAGTATTTT. Protein sequence: CASSYRSTDTQYF.

The chain employs TRBV6-5 and TRBJ2-3; TRBD1 aligns across 8 bases. This CDR3 is built from 16 residues. Losses at the gene ends were 2 bases for V and 4 bases for J; bases not matched to a gene: 8. Germline V gives CDR1 MNHEY, CDR2 SVGAGI. CDR3 DNA sequence: TGTGCCAGCAGTTACGGGACAGGAGGAGTATCAGATACGCAGTATTTT. Translating gives CASSYGTGGVSDTQYF.